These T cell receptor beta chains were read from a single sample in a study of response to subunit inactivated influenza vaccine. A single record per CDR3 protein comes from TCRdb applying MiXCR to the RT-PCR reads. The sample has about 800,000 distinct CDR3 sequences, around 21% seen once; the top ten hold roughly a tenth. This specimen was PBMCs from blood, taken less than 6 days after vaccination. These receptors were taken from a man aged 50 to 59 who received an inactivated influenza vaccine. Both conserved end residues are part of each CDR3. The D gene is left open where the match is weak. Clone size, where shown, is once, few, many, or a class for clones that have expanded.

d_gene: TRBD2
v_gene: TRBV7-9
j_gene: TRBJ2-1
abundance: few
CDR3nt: TGTGCCAGCAGCGCCAGCGGGAGCTTCCCGTTCTTC
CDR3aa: CASSASGSFPFF

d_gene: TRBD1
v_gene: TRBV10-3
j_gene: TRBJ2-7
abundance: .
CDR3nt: TGTGCCATCAGTAATACGGACAGGGGCCCCTACGAGCAGTACTTC
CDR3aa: CAISNTDRGPYEQYF

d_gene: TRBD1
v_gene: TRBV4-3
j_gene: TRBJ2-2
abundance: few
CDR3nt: TGCGCCAGCAGCCAAGATCTGGTGGGGACAGGCTCTAACACCGGGGAGCTGTTTTTT
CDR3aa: CASSQDLVGTGSNTGELFF

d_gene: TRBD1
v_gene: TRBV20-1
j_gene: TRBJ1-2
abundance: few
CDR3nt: TGCAGTGCCATGACCCGGGACAGCCCGGGGACGATCACCTTC
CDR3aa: CSAMTRDSPGTITF

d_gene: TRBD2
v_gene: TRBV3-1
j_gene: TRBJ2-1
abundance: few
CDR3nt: TGTGCCACCTCCGGGACTAGCGGAAGACAGTTCTTC
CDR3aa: CATSGTSGRQFF

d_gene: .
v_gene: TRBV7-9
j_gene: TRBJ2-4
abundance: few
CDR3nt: TGTGCCAGCAGCTTACTCGCGGCCGGGGACATTCAGTACTTC
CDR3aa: CASSLLAAGDIQYF

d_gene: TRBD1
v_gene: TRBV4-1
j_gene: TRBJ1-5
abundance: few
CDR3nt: TGCGCCAGCAGTCCCGGGACAGGGGGCCTTCAGCCCCAGCATTTT
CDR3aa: CASSPGTGGLQPQHF

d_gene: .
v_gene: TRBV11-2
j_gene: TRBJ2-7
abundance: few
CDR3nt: TGTGCCAGCAGCGGCCTCCTCTTTCACTCCTACGAGCAGTACTTC
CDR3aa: CASSGLLFHSYEQYF

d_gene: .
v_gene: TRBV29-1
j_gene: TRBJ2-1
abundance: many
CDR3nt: TGCAGCGTAGCGCCCGTTTCCTACAATGAGCAGTTCTTC
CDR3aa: CSVAPVSYNEQFF

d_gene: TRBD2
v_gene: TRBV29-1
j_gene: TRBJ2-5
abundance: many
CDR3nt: TGCAGCGTTCGCGGACTAGCATCGGAGACCCAGTACTTC
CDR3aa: CSVRGLASETQYF

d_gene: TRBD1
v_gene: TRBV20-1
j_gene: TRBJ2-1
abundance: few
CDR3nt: TGCAGTGCTAAAGGGGGCCTGGGCAGTGAAGAGCAGTTCTTC
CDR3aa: CSAKGGLGSEEQFF

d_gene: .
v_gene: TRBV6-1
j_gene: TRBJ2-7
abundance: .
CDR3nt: TGTGCCAGCAGTATACAGGACCACGAGCAGTACTTC
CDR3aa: CASSIQDHEQYF

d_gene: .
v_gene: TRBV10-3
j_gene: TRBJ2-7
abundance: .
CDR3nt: TGTGCCATCAGTGCCCGGGGAGTTGCCTACGAGCAGTACTTC
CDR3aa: CAISARGVAYEQYF

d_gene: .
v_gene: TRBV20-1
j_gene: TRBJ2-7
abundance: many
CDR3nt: TGCAGTGCGGTGGCGGTTTCCTACGAGCAGTACTTC
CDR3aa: CSAVAVSYEQYF

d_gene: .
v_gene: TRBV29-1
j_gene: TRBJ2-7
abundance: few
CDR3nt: TGCAGCGTTGAACACCCAGGGACCTACGAGCAGTACTTC
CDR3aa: CSVEHPGTYEQYF

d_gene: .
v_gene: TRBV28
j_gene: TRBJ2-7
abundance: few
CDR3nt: TGTGCCAGCAGTCTCGGGACAAGTATTACCAACGAGCAGTACTTC
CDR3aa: CASSLGTSITNEQYF

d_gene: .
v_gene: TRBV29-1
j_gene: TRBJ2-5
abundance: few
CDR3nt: TGCAGCGTTGGGTGGGGGCGCGGTGAGACCCAGTACTTC
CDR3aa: CSVGWGRGETQYF

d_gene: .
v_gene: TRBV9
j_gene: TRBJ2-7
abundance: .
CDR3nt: TGTGCCAGCAGCCCAGTACTCCTCTCCTACGAGCAGTACTTC
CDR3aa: CASSPVLLSYEQYF

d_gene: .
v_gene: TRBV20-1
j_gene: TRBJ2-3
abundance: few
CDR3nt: TGCAGTGCTAGAAGACCGGGGCCCACAGATACGCAGTATTTT
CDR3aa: CSARRPGPTDTQYF

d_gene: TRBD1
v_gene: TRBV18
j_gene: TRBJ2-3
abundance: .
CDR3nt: TGTGCCAGCTCAATACGACAGGGGGCTAGCACAGATACGCAGTATTTT
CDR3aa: CASSIRQGASTDTQYF

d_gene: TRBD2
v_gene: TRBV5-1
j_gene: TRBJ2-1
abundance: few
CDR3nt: TGCGCCAGCCAAAAGTACCCCGGGACTAGCGGGGGCCTCTCCTACAATGAGCAGTTCTTC
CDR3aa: CASQKYPGTSGGLSYNEQFF

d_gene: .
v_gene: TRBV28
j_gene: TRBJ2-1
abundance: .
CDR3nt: TGTGCCAGCAGTTCCCCTCTCAGCTACAATGAGCAGTTCTTC
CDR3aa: CASSSPLSYNEQFF

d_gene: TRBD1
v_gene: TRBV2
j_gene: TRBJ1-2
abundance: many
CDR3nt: TGTGCCAGCATGACAGTGGGCAGGGGGCTGGCCTATGGCTACACCTTC
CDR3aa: CASMTVGRGLAYGYTF

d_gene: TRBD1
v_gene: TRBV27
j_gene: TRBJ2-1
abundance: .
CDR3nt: TGTGCCAGCAGTTTATCCGGGACAGGGGGCGGCGAGCAGTTCTTC
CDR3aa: CASSLSGTGGGEQFF

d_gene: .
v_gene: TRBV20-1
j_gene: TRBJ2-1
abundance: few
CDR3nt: TGCAGTGCTAGAGTATCCATGGGGGAGTCCTACAATGAGCAGTTCTTC
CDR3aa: CSARVSMGESYNEQFF

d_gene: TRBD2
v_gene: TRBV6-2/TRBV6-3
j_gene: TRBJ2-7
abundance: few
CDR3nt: TGTGCCAGCAGTTACCTCGGAGCGGGAGGGCTCCCCTCCTACGAGCAGTACTTC
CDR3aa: CASSYLGAGGLPSYEQYF

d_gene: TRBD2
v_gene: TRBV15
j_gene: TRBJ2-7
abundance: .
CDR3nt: TGTGCCACCAGCAGAGTGGGTGCGGGAGGGTTCCACGAGCAGTACTTC
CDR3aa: CATSRVGAGGFHEQYF

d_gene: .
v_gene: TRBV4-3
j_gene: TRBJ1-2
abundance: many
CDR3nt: TGCGCCAGCAGCCAAGAATGGCGTTGGGGTCCTAACTATGGCTACACCTTC
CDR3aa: CASSQEWRWGPNYGYTF

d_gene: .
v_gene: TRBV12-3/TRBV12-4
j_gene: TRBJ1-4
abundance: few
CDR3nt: TGTGCCAGCAGTGAACAGGTGGAAGGTGAAAAACTGTTTTTT
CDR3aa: CASSEQVEGEKLFF